This TCR beta chain was sequenced in a study of blood T cells in healthy people across ages. Investigators took 8 to 10 milliliters of peripheral blood from every donor. PBMCs, at least 7 million per sample, were isolated. The CDR3 covers 18 residues. In germline, CDR1 is MNHEY, CDR2 SMNVEV (reference sequence). Losses at the gene ends were 7 bases for V and 4 bases for J; bases not matched to a gene: 20. With a J-beta primer mix and a sample-barcoded 5' primer, a second PCR ran about 7 to 12 cycles. The template-switch adaptor, which had 12 random nucleotides, put a tag on each cDNA molecule. TCRdb re-derived calls from the 5' RACE reads in MiXCR, one entry per CDR3 protein. In the table there are hundreds of thousands of distinct CDR3 sequences, roughly 50% of which are singletons.

Source material: blood. The V and J genes are TRBV27 and TRBJ2-3, with 7 bases identical to TRBD2. This clonotype was sampled from a middle-aged man in good health. CDR3 in amino acids: CASKPYQGRESDADTQYF. The CDR3 DNA sequence: TGTGCCAGCAAACCTTACCAAGGGCGGGAGAGTGACGCAGATACGCAGTATTTT.